One sample yielded the 8 T cell receptor beta chains listed below, sequenced in a study of vaccination effects on CD4 cells after COVID-19. TCRdb keeps only in-frame clones here, not all; method: immunoSEQ multiplex PCR. The table lists fewer than 65,000 clones, roughly 80% of them singletons, with 3.7% in the top ten. Which antigens these TCRs recognize remains unknown. ViraFEST used viral peptide pools to expand antigen-specific CD4+ T cells before sequencing. CD4+ T cells were isolated after approximately 10 days of culture. In the vaccine recipients, nucleocapsid antibodies were negative and there was no prior SARS-CoV-2 infection. The sequencing used CD4+ T cells from PBMCs cultured with HCoV-OC43 spike peptides, collected before COVID-19 vaccination. Subset denoted: HCoV-OC43 spike overlapping peptide pool stimulation. These receptors all come from a human donor who received a COVID-19 vaccine.

This CDR3 is CASSSQPGQGNSGNTIYF. CDR3 DNA: TGTGCCAGCAGCTCGCAACCGGGACAGGGGAACTCTGGAAACACCATATATTTT. This chain joins TRBV13 and TRBJ1-3; 10 bases map to TRBD1. V was clipped by 4 bases and J by 0 bases; unmatched bases: 9. Germline assignment: CDR1 PRHDT and CDR2 FYEKMQ (reference sequence). The CDR3 has 18 residues.

This clone was observed a few times. DNA of the CDR3: TGTGCCAGCAGCCTGGGGGGCAGCCTATTCTCTGGAAACACCATATATTTT. Translating gives CASSLGGSLFSGNTIYF. The chain joins TRBV9 to TRBJ1-3, with D possibly TRBD1 on 6 matching bases. With 4 bases removed from V and 0 bases from J, the gap between germline ends came to 17 bases. The germline V gene encodes CDR1 SGDLS and CDR2 YYNGEE. The CDR3 runs to 17 residues.

The gene calls are TRBV6-5 and TRBJ1-2, with TRBD1 matching 9 bases. The CDR3 sequence is 16 residues long. V trimming: 4 bases; J trimming: 1 base; junction bases outside the gene matches: 7. Germline loops: CDR1 MNHEY, CDR2 SVGAGI. The CDR3, as DNA: TGTGCCAGCAGTTTACAGGGGGCGCTCAGTAACTATGGCTACACCTTC. As protein: CASSLQGALSNYGYTF.

The V call is TRBV7-9, the J call TRBJ2-3; no reliable D call. The CDR3 covers 12 residues. The V end lost 5 bases, the J end lost 3 bases, and 6 bases lay between the germline ends. Germline V gives CDR1 SEHNR, CDR2 FQNEAQ (reference sequence). In DNA, the CDR3 is TGTGCCAGCAGCCAGACTACAGATACGCAGTATTTT. It translates to CASSQTTDTQYF.

The chain carries TRBV7-8 and TRBJ2-3, with a weak D call TRBD1 (6 bases). Germline V gives CDR1 SGHVS, CDR2 FQNEAQ. Trimming removed 1 base from V and 7 bases from J, with 15 bases in between. The CDR3 contains 15 residues. Here the CDR3 reads CASSLVLGATNTQYF. The CDR3 DNA follows: TGTGCCAGCAGCTTAGTACTGGGGGCGACGAATACGCAGTATTTT.

The rearrangement joins TRBV4-1 to TRBJ1-3; perhaps TRBD1 as D (6 bases). V was trimmed by 0 bases and J by 0 bases, leaving 12 bases between them. There are 17 residues in the CDR3. Germline values: CDR1 MGHRA, CDR2 YSYEKL. The CDR3 is CASSQDQTGHSGNTIYF. CDR3 DNA sequence: TGCGCCAGCAGCCAAGATCAGACAGGCCACTCTGGAAACACCATATATTTT.

This clone was seen a few times. The chain uses TRBV10-1 and TRBJ1-1; D is unresolved. This CDR3 region has 14 residues. Trimming shortened V by 6 bases and J by 3 bases, and 14 bases separated the two germline ends. Germline CDR1 is WNHNN and CDR2 is SYGVQD (reference sequence). The CDR3 region is CASRVGRADTEAFF. The CDR3, as DNA: TGCGCCAGCAGGGTGGGCAGAGCAGACACTGAAGCTTTCTTT.

The V call is TRBV27, the J call TRBJ2-5; D may match TRBD1 or TRBD2 (6 bases each). V lost 10 bases and J 5 bases, leaving 11 bases between the germline ends. The CDR3 runs 11 residues. The germline gives CDR1 MNHEY, CDR2 SMNVEV (reference sequence). CDR3 coding DNA: TGTGCCACCAGGAGGGGGGAGACCCAGTACTTC. Its protein is CATRRGETQYF.